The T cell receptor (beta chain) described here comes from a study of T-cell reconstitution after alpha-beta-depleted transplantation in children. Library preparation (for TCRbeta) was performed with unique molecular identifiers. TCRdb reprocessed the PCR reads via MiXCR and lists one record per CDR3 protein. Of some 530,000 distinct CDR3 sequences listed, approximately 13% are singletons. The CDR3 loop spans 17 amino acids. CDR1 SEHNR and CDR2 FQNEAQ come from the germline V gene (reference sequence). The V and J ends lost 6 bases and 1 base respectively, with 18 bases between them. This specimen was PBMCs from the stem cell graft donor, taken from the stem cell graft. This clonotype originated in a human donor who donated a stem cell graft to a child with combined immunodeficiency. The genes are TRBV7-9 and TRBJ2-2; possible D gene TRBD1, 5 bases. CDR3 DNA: TGTGCCAGCAGGGGGCCTTTGGACCGAGTGAACACCGGGGAGCTGTTTTTT. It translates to CASRGPLDRVNTGELFF.